Listed below are T cell receptor beta chains from one sample, sequenced in a study of T cell responses to AZD1222 COVID-19 vaccine. Libraries were prepared by immunoSEQ multiplex PCR; TCRdb keeps only in-frame clonotypes and omits some of them. The sample consists of tens of thousands of clones, about 87% of them appearing once. The sample consisted of peripheral blood, taken on day 0 of AZD1222 vaccination. The receptors derive from an adult in good health. Each CDR3 is given with its conserved first and last residue. Each record gives: CDR3 protein, V gene, D gene. The D gene is left open where the match is weak.

CDR3: CAWSLNTGNYGYTF; V: TRBV30; D: -
CDR3: CASSLSQGQETQYF; V: TRBV7-8; D: -
CDR3: CASSVVGGGTEAFF; V: TRBV9; D: -
CDR3: CSASWGQGPFYEQYF; V: TRBV20-1; D: TRBD1
CDR3: CASSYSGQGAFYEQYF; V: TRBV6-2/TRBV6-3; D: TRBD1
CDR3: CASSLIGAGLQETQYF; V: TRBV5-1; D: -
CDR3: CASSLVWGPGTDTQYF; V: TRBV5-1; D: -
CDR3: CASSESGTGRTGELFF; V: TRBV25-1; D: TRBD1
CDR3: CASSGGRSYEQYF; V: TRBV2; D: -
CDR3: CASSLGQPQGAFF; V: TRBV7-9; D: -
CDR3: CASSFPSGGRFADTQYF; V: TRBV5-4; D: TRBD2
CDR3: CASSGGDSAYEKLFF; V: TRBV9; D: TRBD1
CDR3: CASSQAANTGELFF; V: TRBV18; D: -
CDR3: CASRLAGDEQFF; V: TRBV2; D: -
CDR3: CASSQFRPSSFGNTIYF; V: TRBV3-1/TRBV3-2; D: -
CDR3: CASSMGGSGELFF; V: TRBV12-3/TRBV12-4; D: -
CDR3: CASSLIGYYGYTF; V: TRBV12-3/TRBV12-4; D: -
CDR3: CASRTGRVNEKLFF; V: TRBV19; D: -
CDR3: CASSYRLNSPLHF; V: TRBV27; D: -
CDR3: CASGGFRGNYGYTF; V: TRBV7-9; D: -
CDR3: CASRGTGGRDEQYF; V: TRBV19; D: TRBD1
CDR3: CSVGPQGTQYF; V: TRBV29-1; D: -
CDR3: CASSQDAGTDTQYF; V: TRBV4-2; D: -